Below, 11 T cell receptor beta chains from the same sample are listed, as sequenced in a study of cytomegalovirus exposure and HLA in healthy donors. This PCR relied on a set of 60 Vbeta primers and 13 Jbeta primers. Data came from immunoSEQ multiplex PCR; TCRdb stores just in-frame clones and leaves some out. The sample shows about 150,000 clones, just under 75% of them seen only once. Sequencing used PBMCs. Receptors were obtained from a woman in her late teens or twenties in good health and CMV-seronegative.

This rearrangement joins TRBV7-2 to TRBJ1-2; TRBD1 matches at 8 bases. The CDR3 runs to 14 residues. CDR1 is SGHTA, CDR2 FQGNSA, per germline. J lost 2 bases, V lost 4 bases, and 3 bases had no gene match. The CDR3, as DNA: TGTGCCAGCAGCTCAGGGGGCGCGAACTATGGCTACACCTTC. It translates to CASSSGGANYGYTF.

The rearrangement links TRBV5-1 to TRBJ2-5; the D gene is possibly TRBD1 (6 bases). This CDR3 has 16 amino acids. Trimming cost V 8 bases and J 7 bases, with 27 bases left between them. The germline V gene encodes CDR1 SGHRS and CDR2 YFSETQ. The CDR3 DNA reads TGCGCCAGTCCGGGACACCCTTTTTGCCGCAAAGCGACCCAGTACTTC. Translated, it gives CASPGHPFCRKATQYF.

This sequence joins TRBV27 and TRBJ1-4; D is possibly TRBD1 (5 bases). V lost 2 bases to trimming and J lost 3 bases, with 10 bases between them. Germline lookup yields CDR1 MNHEY and CDR2 SMNVEV (reference sequence). There are 15 residues in the CDR3. CDR3 bases: TGTGCCAGCAGTTTAACTGGGGCCGCTAATGAAAAACTGTTTTTT. Translated, it gives CASSLTGAANEKLFF.

The rearrangement uses TRBV7-9 and TRBJ2-1; 7 bases map to TRBD1. CDR3 length: 15 amino acids. J was trimmed by 4 bases and V by 4 bases; bases with no gene match: 7. CDR1 SEHNR and CDR2 FQNEAQ come from the germline V gene (reference sequence). CDR3 region: CASSSGTVQYNEQFF. CDR3 nucleotide sequence: TGTGCCAGCAGCTCCGGGACAGTACAATACAATGAGCAGTTCTTC.

In this sample, this clone turned up a few times. This chain links TRBV19 with TRBJ1-1; D is unresolved. Trimming cost V 3 bases and J 4 bases, with 12 bases left between them. This CDR3 contains 14 residues. Germline CDR1 reads LNHDA; CDR2 reads SQIVND (reference sequence). The CDR3 coding sequence is TGTGCCAGTAGTATGCCTAGGGCGGGCACTGAAGCTTTCTTT. Translation: CASSMPRAGTEAFF. Combining the CDR3 with reference TRBV19 and TRBJ1-1 gives the whole variable domain DGGITQSPKYLFRKEGQNVTLSCEQNLNHDAMYWYRQDPGQGLRLIYYSQIVNDFQKGDIAEGYSVSREKKESFPLTVTSAQKNPTAFYLCASSMPRAGTEAFFGQGTRLTVV.

In this sample, this clone turned up once. The V call is TRBV11-3, the J call TRBJ2-1; TRBD1 matches at 11 bases. Trimming took 4 bases from V and 8 from J; bases not matched to a gene: 7. The germline V gene encodes CDR1 SGHNT and CDR2 YENEEA. The CDR3 consists of 15 residues. The CDR3 DNA sequence: TGTGCCAGCAGCTCAGGACAGGGGGCAGGAGATGAGCAGTTCTTC. It codes for CASSSGQGAGDEQFF.

This clone came up once. The DNA of the CDR3 is TGTGCCAGAAGCAGGGGAGAAAGTTATAATTCACCCCTCCACTTT. Its protein is CARSRGESYNSPLHF. V usage is TRBV2 and J usage is TRBJ1-6, with a weak D call TRBD1 (6 bases). Germline V gene lookup returns CDR1 SNHLY and CDR2 FYNNEI. V shed 9 bases and J shed 4 bases, with 16 bases lying between them. The CDR3 consists of 15 residues.

This clone has a handful of counts. The chain links TRBV7-9 to TRBJ2-7; 11 bases match TRBD2. Trimming cost V 5 bases and J 8 bases; bases outside gene matches: 11. This CDR3 is built from 15 residues. Looked up from germline, CDR1 is SEHNR and CDR2 is FQNEAQ (reference sequence). Here the CDR3 reads CASSLGTSGSKQQYV. In DNA, the CDR3 is TGTGCCAGCAGCCTAGGCACTAGCGGGAGTAAACAGCAGTACGTC.

This sequence joins TRBV11-3 and TRBJ2-5; possibly TRBD2 for D (5 bases). In germline, CDR1 is SGHNT, CDR2 YENEEA. V lost 0 bases, J lost 1 base, and 15 bases lay in between. The length of the CDR3 is 17 residues. The CDR3, as DNA: TGTGCCAGCAGCTTAGATCACCCGGGGAGAGGCCAAGAGACCCAGTACTTC. Translating it yields CASSLDHPGRGQETQYF.

This rearrangement joins TRBV5-6 to TRBJ2-2, with TRBD1 as a possible D gene (5 bases). Trimming pared 4 bases from V and 4 bases from J, leaving 11 bases between. Looked up from germline, CDR1 is SGHDT and CDR2 is YYEEEE. The CDR3 is made up of 14 amino acids. This chain's CDR3 is CASSTRQPTGELFF. Written as DNA, the CDR3 is TGTGCCAGCAGCACCCGACAGCCCACCGGGGAGCTGTTTTTT.

The chain's CDR3 is CASRPTGATYGYTF. CDR3 in DNA: TGTGCCAGTAGACCGACAGGCGCAACCTATGGCTACACCTTC. The gene calls are TRBV19 and TRBJ1-2, with D perhaps TRBD1 (6 bases). Germline V gene data show CDR1 as LNHDA and CDR2 as SQIVND (reference sequence). CDR3 length equals 14 residues. The ends were cut back, 6 bases at V and 4 bases at J, with 15 bases in the middle. Full variable domain (outside the CDR3, taken from reference TRBV19 and TRBJ1-2): DGGITQSPKYLFRKEGQNVTLSCEQNLNHDAMYWYRQDPGQGLRLIYYSQIVNDFQKGDIAEGYSVSREKKESFPLTVTSAQKNPTAFYLCASRPTGATYGYTFGSGTRLTVV.